The 22 T cell receptor beta chains below were found in one sample sequenced in a study of T cell responses to AZD1222 COVID-19 vaccine. Assay used: immunoSEQ multiplex PCR; TCRdb lists only in-frame clones, some missing. The table shows fewer than 150,000 clones, with 88% occurring only once. The sequenced sample was peripheral blood, obtained 28 days after the second AZD1222 dose. The receptors come from an adult who received the AZD1222 COVID-19 vaccine.

This chain joins TRBV27 and TRBJ2-3; TRBD2 agrees at 7 bases. Germline-derived CDR1 and CDR2 are MNHEY and SMNVEV (reference sequence). The CDR3 consists of 15 residues. Trimming at V came to 2 bases and at J to 3 bases, leaving 5 bases not matched to a gene. This CDR3 reads CASSLAGDATDTQYF. The CDR3 nucleotides are TGTGCCAGCAGTTTAGCGGGAGATGCGACAGATACGCAGTATTTT.

The chain combines TRBV4-2 with TRBJ1-2; D might be TRBD1 (5 bases). Germline V gives CDR1 LGHNA, CDR2 YNFKEQ. V lost 1 base to trimming and J lost 4 bases, with 13 bases between them. This CDR3 region has 15 residues. This chain's CDR3 is CASSQALTEPYGYTF. CDR3 DNA sequence: TGTGCCAGCAGCCAAGCTTTGACAGAACCCTATGGCTACACCTTC.

The CDR3 sequence is CASSLYGGGGGYTF. CDR3 bases: TGTGCCAGCAGCTTGTACGGGGGGGGCGGTGGCTACACCTTC. The chain combines TRBV5-4 with TRBJ1-2; D might be TRBD1 (6 bases). The CDR3 is 14 amino acids. Germline CDR1 SGHNT, CDR2 YYREEE (reference sequence). The V end lost 1 base, the J end lost 7 bases, and 14 bases lay between the germline ends.

DNA of the CDR3: TGTGCCATCAGTGAGTCCGCCGTAGGCAGGGGGCACTATGGCTACACCTTC. Translated: CAISESAVGRGHYGYTF. The rearrangement uses TRBV10-3 and TRBJ1-2, with 8 bases identical to TRBD1. J gave up 3 bases and V 0 bases, and 9 bases lay outside the gene matches. Germline loops: CDR1 ENHRY, CDR2 SYGVKD. CDR3 length: 17 amino acids.

This sequence joins TRBV11-3 and TRBJ2-5; the D is unclear. V lost 3 bases to trimming and J lost 7 bases, with 12 bases between them. The length of the CDR3 is 13 residues. Germline loops: CDR1 SGHNT, CDR2 YENEEA. In DNA form, the CDR3 reads TGTGCCAGCAGCTTCTCGACTCCCCCGACCCAGTACTTC. It translates to CASSFSTPPTQYF. Full variable domain (outside the CDR3, taken from reference TRBV11-3 and TRBJ2-5): EAGVVQSPRYKIIEKKQPVAFWCNPISGHNTLYWYLQNLGQGPELLIRYENEEAVDDSQLPKDRFSAERLKGVDSTLKIQPAELGDSAVYLCASSFSTPPTQYFGPGTRLLVL.

The chain has TRBV5-1 and TRBJ2-7; 9 bases are a match to TRBD1. The CDR3 is 15 residues long. Germline V gene data show CDR1 as SGHRS and CDR2 as YFSETQ. V lost 3 bases, J lost 1 base, and 5 bases stayed unmatched. CDR3 coding DNA: TGCGCCAGCAGCTCCACCGGGACAGGGTCCTACGAGCAGTACTTC. Its protein is CASSSTGTGSYEQYF. The variable domain in full, completed from reference TRBV5-1 and TRBJ2-7, reads KAGVTQTPRYLIKTRGQQVTLSCSPISGHRSVSWYQQTPGQGLQFLFEYFSETQRNKGNFPGRFSGRQFSNSRSEMNVSTLELGDSALYLCASSSTGTGSYEQYFGPGTRLTVT.

The rearrangement joins TRBV6-1 to TRBJ2-1; 8 positions agree with TRBD1. J gave up 4 bases and V 0 bases, and 5 bases lay outside the gene matches. CDR1 and CDR2 from the germline V gene are MNHNS and SASEGT. There are 16 residues in the CDR3. The CDR3 loop reads CASSEALDRVYNEQFF. CDR3 DNA sequence: TGTGCCAGCAGTGAAGCACTGGACAGGGTTTACAATGAGCAGTTCTTC.

The chain has TRBV3-1 (or the pseudogene TRBV3-2) and TRBJ1-3, with unresolved D. V lost 3 bases to trimming and J lost 0 bases, with 6 bases between them. The CDR3 contains 14 residues. Per the germline V gene, CDR1 is LGHDT and CDR2 is YNNKEL (reference sequence). In DNA form, the CDR3 reads TGTGCCAGCAGCCAGAGAAGCTCTGGAAACACCATATATTTT. The encoded protein is CASSQRSSGNTIYF.

The DNA for the CDR3 is TGTGCCAGCAGCAGTTATTCGACAGGGAAGGGTCAGCCCCAGCATTTT. This encodes CASSSYSTGKGQPQHF. The chain combines TRBV7-2 with TRBJ1-5; 7 bases are a match to TRBD1. Looked up from germline, CDR1 is SGHTA and CDR2 is FQGNSA. V lost 5 bases to trimming and J lost 6 bases; unmatched junction nucleotides: 13. This CDR3 region has 16 residues.

V is TRBV18 and J is TRBJ2-3; D is unclear. Germline V gene data show CDR1 as KGHSH and CDR2 as LQKENI. The CDR3 is made up of 13 amino acids. V dropped 2 bases and J dropped 4 bases, with 7 bases sitting between them. The CDR3 sequence: CASSPSSADTQYF. CDR3 coding DNA: TGTGCCAGCTCACCATCGAGCGCAGATACGCAGTATTTT.

The chain combines TRBV4-1 with TRBJ1-4; TRBD1 is a possible D gene (6 bases). Germline CDR1 is MGHRA and CDR2 is YSYEKL. This CDR3 is built from 15 residues. The germline V and J ends were trimmed by 4 bases and 3 bases, with 12 bases remaining between them. CDR3 DNA: TGCGCCAGCAGCCGAACAGGGTTTGCTAATGAAAAACTGTTTTTT. It is translated as CASSRTGFANEKLFF.

The V call is TRBV7-9, the J call TRBJ2-5, with D perhaps matching TRBD2 (7 bases). The CDR3 is 16 residues long. Per germline, CDR1 SEHNR and CDR2 FQNEAQ (reference sequence). The V and J ends lost 5 bases and 5 bases respectively, with 21 bases between them. The chain's CDR3 is CASSTPWAEGGETQYF. CDR3 in DNA: TGTGCCAGCAGCACCCCCTGGGCGGAGGGGGGGGAGACCCAGTACTTC.

The genes are TRBV3-1 (or the pseudogene TRBV3-2) and TRBJ2-4; D call uncertain. Trimming took 4 bases from V and 4 from J, leaving 11 bases between them. This CDR3 is 14 amino acids long. Germline V gives CDR1 LGHDT, CDR2 YNNKEL (reference sequence). CDR3 DNA sequence: TGTGCCAGCAGCCCGAGGACGGTGAAAAACATTCAGTACTTC. Encoded protein: CASSPRTVKNIQYF.

The chain uses TRBV4-1 and TRBJ2-2; D may match TRBD1 or TRBD2 (5 bases each). Germline assignment: CDR1 MGHRA and CDR2 YSYEKL. CDR3 length: 16 residues. V was shortened by 0 bases and J by 5 bases, with 13 bases between the two germline ends. CDR3 residues: CASSQEVRGVTGELFF. CDR3 coding DNA: TGCGCCAGCAGCCAAGAGGTTAGAGGGGTTACCGGGGAGCTGTTTTTT.

The chain recombines TRBV5-1 with TRBJ1-2, with no clear D. Germline V gene lookup returns CDR1 SGHRS and CDR2 YFSETQ. The CDR3 spans 15 residues. The ends were cut back, 1 base at V and 3 bases at J, with 13 bases in the middle. CDR3 loop: CASSLFPTGDYGYTF. The CDR3 DNA is TGCGCCAGCAGCTTGTTCCCCACCGGGGACTATGGCTACACCTTC. The full variable domain, its missing parts supplied by reference TRBV5-1 and TRBJ1-2, is KAGVTQTPRYLIKTRGQQVTLSCSPISGHRSVSWYQQTPGQGLQFLFEYFSETQRNKGNFPGRFSGRQFSNSRSEMNVSTLELGDSALYLCASSLFPTGDYGYTFGSGTRLTVV.

V is TRBV19 and J is TRBJ1-5, with TRBD1 matching 9 bases. CDR1 and CDR2 from the germline V gene are LNHDA and SQIVND (reference sequence). V dropped 8 bases and J dropped 2; count of bases not matched to a gene: 4. There are 14 residues in the CDR3. CDR3 nucleotides: TGTGCCAGTTGGGACAGGGTGGGCAATCAGCCCCAGCATTTT. It yields the protein CASWDRVGNQPQHF.

The chain joins TRBV3-1 (or the pseudogene TRBV3-2) to TRBJ2-1, with D unresolved. The V end lost 2 bases, the J end lost 7 bases, and 12 bases lay between the germline ends. The CDR3 runs to 14 residues. Germline V CDR1 and CDR2: LGHDT, YNNKEL (reference sequence). The CDR3 loop reads CASSQRPEWNEQFF. In DNA, the CDR3 is TGTGCCAGCAGCCAACGACCCGAGTGGAATGAGCAGTTCTTC.

V is TRBV5-4 and J is TRBJ2-1; D unclear. The germline gives CDR1 SGHNT, CDR2 YYREEE (reference sequence). The CDR3 has 14 residues. V lost 0 bases and J 7 bases, leaving 11 bases between the germline ends. The CDR3 here is CASSLASVSNEQFF. CDR3 coding DNA: TGTGCCAGCAGCTTGGCGAGTGTCTCAAATGAGCAGTTCTTC.

This clone was counted a few times. The rearrangement uses TRBV12-3 or TRBV12-4 and TRBJ1-2; D unresolved. This CDR3 has 13 amino acids. V lost 5 bases and J 2 bases, leaving 9 bases between the germline ends. For the CDR3, the DNA is TGTGCCAGCAGTAACAGCAACAACTATGGCTACACCTTC. This gives the protein CASSNSNNYGYTF.

The rearrangement links TRBV19 to TRBJ1-1; 7 bases agree with TRBD1. Germline lookup yields CDR1 LNHDA and CDR2 SQIVND (reference sequence). The CDR3 totals 14 residues. V was clipped by 5 bases and J by 3 bases; unmatched bases: 6. CDR3 sequence reads: CASSSRGWDTEAFF. In DNA form, the CDR3 reads TGTGCCAGTAGTTCCAGGGGGTGGGACACTGAAGCTTTCTTT.

The chain carries TRBV5-1 and TRBJ2-1; TRBD2 agrees at 7 bases. Germline V gene sequence: CDR1 SGHRS, CDR2 YFSETQ. The J segment lost 4 bases and the V segment lost 1 base, leaving 8 bases of the junction unmatched. This CDR3 spans 16 amino acids. Here the CDR3 DNA reads TGCGCCAGCAGCTTGTCCGCGGGGGTCGGGTACAATGAGCAGTTCTTC. Translation: CASSLSAGVGYNEQFF.

The rearrangement links TRBV11-2 to TRBJ1-6, with D perhaps matching TRBD1 (5 bases). The CDR3 is 16 amino acids. Germline V gene lookup returns CDR1 SGHAT and CDR2 FQNNGV. V dropped 5 bases and J dropped 2 bases, with 13 bases sitting between them. In nucleotides, the CDR3 is TGTGCCAGCAGCGCCTTTCGGGACCCCTATAATTCACCCCTCCACTTT. This sequence encodes CASSAFRDPYNSPLHF.